Listed below are T cell receptor gamma chains from one sample, sequenced in a study of Vδ1+ human thymocytes. TCRdb redid the clone calls on the multiplex PCR reads with CATT. Among about 27,000 gamma-chain clones listed, over 15% were seen once. Sample: Vdelta1+ gamma-delta thymocytes from the thymus. These receptors originate from a boy in the first two years of life who had congenital heart surgery. Both conserved end residues are part of each CDR3. The order of the fields is J gene, V gene, clone size, CDR3 protein, CDR3 DNA. Size values are once, few and many counts, or a class for expanded clones, and some rows have none.

TRGJ1/TRGJ2,TRGV3,NA,CATWDGLYYKKLF,TGTGCCACATGGGACGGTCTCTATTATAAGAAACTCTTT
TRGJ1/TRGJ2,TRGV2,NA,CATWDGPGRYYKKLF,TGTGCCACCTGGGACGGGCCGGGGCGGTATTATAAGAAACTCTTT
TRGJ1/TRGJ2,TRGV4,few,CATWDGIYMIYYKKLF,TGTGCCACCTGGGATGGGATTTACATGATTTATTATAAGAAACTCTTT
TRGJP1,TRGV8,NA,CAIWEGTTGWFKIF,TGTGCCATCTGGGAGGGTACCACTGGTTGGTTCAAGATATTT
TRGJ1/TRGJ2,TRGV2,NA,CATWDGPFYYKKLF,TGTGCCACCTGGGACGGGCCGTTTTATTATAAGAAACTCTTT
TRGJ1/TRGJ2,TRGV8,NA,CATWDRGDYYKKLF,TGTGCCACCTGGGATAGAGGGGATTATTATAAGAAACTCTTT
TRGJ1/TRGJ2,TRGV4,NA,CATWDAGRYYKKLF,TGTGCCACCTGGGATGCGGGCCGTTATTATAAGAAACTCTTT
TRGJP1,TRGV3,few,CATWDSWTGWFKIF,TGTGCCACCTGGGACAGCTGGACTGGTTGGTTCAAGATATTT
TRGJP2,TRGV3,NA,CATWDRPFGSDWIKTF,TGTGCCACCTGGGACAGGCCCTTTGGCAGTGATTGGATCAAGACGTTT
TRGJ1/TRGJ2,TRGV3,few,CATWDSWRPGYKKLF,TGTGCCACCTGGGACAGCTGGCGTCCGGGTTATAAGAAACTCTTT
TRGJ1/TRGJ2,TRGV2,medium-sized,CATWDGQKKLF,TGTGCCACCTGGGACGGGCAGAAGAAACTCTTT
TRGJ1/TRGJ2,TRGV5,NA,CATWDGINYKKLF,TGTGCCACCTGGGACGGAATCAATTATAAGAAACTCTTT
TRGJ1/TRGJ2,TRGV5,medium-sized,CATWDRHGKLF,TGTGCCACCTGGGACAGGCATGGGAAACTCTTT
TRGJ1/TRGJ2,TRGV2,few,CATCPKGHYKKLF,TGTGCCACCTGCCCCAAGGGCCATTATAAGAAACTCTTT
TRGJP1,TRGV9,NA,CALWEGNTTGWFKIF,TGTGCCTTGTGGGAGGGGAATACCACTGGTTGGTTCAAGATATTT
TRGJ1/TRGJ2,TRGV5,NA,CATWDRLIEKLF,TGTGCCACCTGGGACAGGCTAATCGAGAAACTCTTT
TRGJ1/TRGJ2,TRGV2,NA,CATWDGGEKLF,TGTGCCACCTGGGACGGTGGGGAGAAACTCTTT
TRGJ1/TRGJ2,TRGV4,once,CATWDFGNYYKKLF,TGTGCCACCTGGGATTTTGGGAATTATTATAAGAAACTCTTT
TRGJ1/TRGJ2,TRGV9,few,CALWAYKKLF,TGTGCCTTGTGGGCCTATAAGAAACTCTTT
TRGJ1/TRGJ2,TRGV9,few,CALWEVSNFNYYKKLF,TGTGCCTTGTGGGAGGTTTCGAATTTTAATTATTATAAGAAACTCTTT
TRGJ1/TRGJ2,TRGV4,NA,CATWDVNLLWYKKLF,TGTGCCACCTGGGATGTGAATTTACTGTGGTATAAGAAACTCTTT
TRGJ1/TRGJ2,TRGV2,medium-sized,CATWDGRNYKKLF,TGTGCCACCTGGGACGGGCGGAATTATAAGAAACTCTTT